The entry that follows covers one T cell receptor beta chain sequence. Its antigen is still unknown. This entry comes from a study of blood T cells in healthy people across ages. Study-wide points: Per million T cells, TCR beta diversity dropped about linearly as age rose. Long-lived donors exceeded aged donors in naive CD4+ cells and diversity.

RNA extraction gave at least 5 micrograms of total RNA per sample. Germline CDR1 is MDHEN and CDR2 is SYDVKM. V was trimmed by 8 bases and J by 5 bases, leaving 19 bases between them. The CDR3 consists of 15 residues. The use of a sample-barcoded 5' primer and a J-beta primer mix characterized a second PCR of roughly 6 to 11 cycles. In TCRdb, the 5' RACE reads were re-called with MiXCR into one record per CDR3 protein. The sample consists of approximately 1,000,000 distinct CDR3 sequences, 40% to 45% of them appearing once. Material: blood. The chain combines TRBV28 with TRBJ1-3; D gene ambiguous. This TCR was recovered from a woman in her fifties or sixties in good health. The CDR3 sequence is CASSDPRRRRNTIYF. The CDR3 coding sequence is TGTGCCAGCTCCGATCCCCGACGGCGACGAAACACCATATATTTT.